This entry is about one T cell receptor beta chain. Its antigen remains unidentified. Per-base qualities were not stored, and no clone one base away is much larger. This sample stems from a study of cytomegalovirus exposure and HLA in healthy donors (TCRdb year 2017). Study-wide context: An earlier analysis of approximately 640 of the donors reported approximately 290 Gb of sequence data and 120 million or so unique TCR beta sequences from 190 million or so T cells. All discovery cohort repertoires had been generated on a single sequencing platform. In an earlier analysis of roughly 580 of the donors, high-throughput TCR beta sequencing was used to judge whether each TCR beta V gene segment behaved as functional or pseudogenic. Of the approximately 400 genotyped donors, roughly 76% were placed in the genetic ancestry cluster associated with self-reported Caucasian donors. About five DR-DQ haplotypes were treated as single units for association and clustering because of strong linkage in the cohort. In addition to the first cohort of roughly 700 subjects, a separate validation cohort of approximately 130 different subjects was used. Using immunosequencing, the study profiled T cell repertoires from about 610 subjects and related those repertoires to cytomegalovirus serostatus. Class I and class II HLA loci were covered by the typing at four-digit resolution. An early release covering roughly 640 HLA-typed donors comprised roughly 300 gigabases of sequencing data and 85 million or so unique TCR sequences. Alongside the repertoire data, information on donor age, sex, ethnicity and CMV serostatus was compiled. Rather than using new phenotypic data, the later analysis identified candidate immune exposures from TCR beta sequences and from how often those sequences occurred across donors. The aim of the study was to test whether cataloging public T cell receptors could identify signatures of past pathogen exposure. The number of donors typed differed by locus, with roughly 629-640 for A, B, C, DRB1 and DQB1, roughly 520 for DQA1, approximately 570 for DPA1, and about 450 for DPB1. On average, roughly 250,000 unique TCR beta nucleotide sequences were sequenced per donor among 398 genotyped donors of the cohort, with roughly 18% of those sequences being non-productive. A later analysis re-analyzed previously published TCR beta repertoires from several hundred donors and added high-resolution HLA genotyping to study TCR occurrence patterns. In a later genetic analysis, genome-wide SNP genotypes for 398 of the 666 donors were used, and that subset was treated as a discovery cohort. To predict cytomegalovirus infection status, the study brought together high-throughput TCR immunosequencing, statistical association of individual TCRs with disease status, and machine learning.

The library came from the immunoSEQ multiplex PCR assay. The multiplex PCR relied on a mix of 60 forward primers for TCR Vbeta segments and 13 reverse primers for TCR Jbeta segments. The CDR3 region of rearranged TCR beta genes was amplified from genomic DNA with a multiplex PCR assay. The amplified TCR beta libraries were sequenced on the Illumina HiSeq System as 87-base-pair reads. As for the original processing: Across the 700 or so repertoires, a later analysis counted tens of millions of unique TCR beta chains, 8.5 million to 12 million of which were shared by at least two donors. A nearest-neighbor algorithm error-corrected the raw reads and collapsed the reads into unique sequences, merging closely related sequences to remove PCR and sequencing errors. Alignment of CDR3 sequences to IMGT reference sequences was used to assign V, D and J gene segments. Each retained sequence needed at least a six-nucleotide match to both a V gene segment and a J gene segment. A rearrangement was called productive if the CDR3 had no stop codons and remained in frame with V and J, and every other rearrangement was called non-productive. CDR3 was defined according to IMGT convention as the region running from the second conserved V-encoded cysteine to the conserved J-encoded phenylalanine. The earlier analysis of about 590 of the donors excluded sequences that lacked an unambiguous match to a single V gene segment. An earlier analysis of under 750 of the donors called V segments functional above 56.7% productive rearrangements and segregating when the between-donor standard deviation exceeded 5%. A statistical classification framework was built for diagnosing cytomegalovirus status from the catalog of TCR beta chain sequences. V and J gene assignment, in a later analysis, came from comparing TCR nucleotide sequences with IMGT/GENE-DB human TR gene sequences. Using the TCRdist pipeline, a later analysis assigned CDR3 sequences along with most-parsimonious VDJ recombination scenarios. A later analysis defined each TCR beta chain by its CDR3 amino acid sequence plus V-gene family, and excluded reads lacking a unique V-gene family. To address suspected cross-contamination and a sequencing artifact, a later analysis removed 592 highly shared, low-generation-probability nucleotide sequences. For each public chain, a later analysis derived a clonal expansion index from normalized ranks of inferred template counts within each repertoire. Generation probabilities in a later analysis came from a VDJ recombination model fitted to out-of-frame rearrangements, and those results were checked against IGoR. A later analysis scored TCR-TCR, TCR-HLA and TCR-CMV co-occurrence with hypergeometric tests, applying a repertoire-size bias correction to TCR pairs. To estimate false discovery rates, a later analysis permuted the HLA or CMV assignments 20 times. In a later analysis, co-occurring TCRs were grouped using DBSCAN, with TCRdist sequence similarity added in when clustering inside HLA-allele-positive subsets. Co-occurrence clustering excluded repertoires with fewer than 30,000 or more than 120,000 public chains, plus five with anomalous nucleotide sharing. Imported from immuneACCESS, the table was reduced by TCRdb to in-frame sequences with V and J called. These copies leave out some clones; in studies compared against another copy, an unresolved V gene accounts for under half, and the cause of the remainder is not known. The D gene and trimming were derived from the DNA, and the V and J assignments and clone size from that table. This sample gives roughly 150,000 clones in total; roughly 84% of them show up just once. Together, the top ten hold 2.5% to 3% of the sample.

The cohort comprised 550 to 700 healthy bone marrow donors. At the time of sampling, every cohort member was nominally healthy, though immune exposures that went unrecorded were likely present. The donor was CMV seropositive and was included in the group of approximately 300 seropositive cohort members. A peripheral blood sample was collected from each donor, and TCR beta sequencing was performed on peripheral blood mononuclear cells. Genomic DNA was extracted from the blood cell samples with the Qiagen DNeasy Blood Extraction Kit. On the study overall, not on this receptor specifically: According to the authors, the approach could potentially be generalized to other disease states and immunological phenotypes. Because HLA typing was missing for some donors at each locus, association tests included only the typed subset. A total of 150 to 200 TCR beta chains were listed by the study as associated with cytomegalovirus. Correlated functional status among segregating V segments might reflect linkage disequilibrium, but an unknown experimental factor could not be ruled out. Strong co-occurrence of HLA alleles, especially DR and DQ, made assigning TCR associations to individual alleles difficult. Some IMGT-functional V segments, including TRBV6-2 and TRBV6-3, could not be distinguished by the 87-base-pair reads and were therefore excluded. Most TCR sequences were seen in very few donors, while some public TCRs were found in many individuals. In a later genetic analysis, fewer N-insertions in productive TCRs were reported among donors in an Asian-associated ancestry cluster than the roughly 700-donor mean. Several of the top co-occurrence clusters appeared to be linked to parvovirus B19, influenza, CMV and Epstein-Barr virus, according to a later analysis. Cytomegalovirus status was reported to be diagnosed by the classifier with high specificity and sensitivity in both the original and validation cohorts. The earlier analysis of almost 600 of the donors excluded roughly 16 rarely observed V segments, including chromosome 9 orphons, because counts were too low. In a later analysis, the rate of TCR association differed among HLA loci, with DRB1 alleles having the most associated TCRs and HLA-C alleles having the fewest. Immune exposure information for the cohort was limited to CMV serostatus. A later analysis associated about 16,000 TCR beta sequences with specific HLA alleles at a false discovery rate of 0.05. A group of highly shared sequence variants was considered likely to be a technical artifact of the sequencing pipeline. A further reported finding was that TCR beta sequences accurately predicted the HLA-A and HLA-B alleles for most subjects in the first cohort. Most CMV-associated TCR beta chains appeared to be HLA-restricted in a later analysis, and the HLA associations seemed to be driven largely by CMV exposure. Compared with equally common non-associated chains, HLA-associated TCR beta chains in a later analysis were more clonally expanded and had lower generation probabilities. Broadly in line with IMGT annotations, most TCR beta V segments showed up in productive rearrangements about 87% or about 30% of the time in an earlier analysis of 450 to 600 of the donors. In a later genetic analysis, a missense DCLRE1C variant was associated with V-gene and J-gene trimming of TCR beta chains, and the association was replicated in an independent cohort. Only TCR beta chains were sequenced in this cohort, and the absence of alpha or paired-chain data limited detectable features. In vitro tests confirmed that three of the cytomegalovirus-associated TCR beta chains recognize cytomegalovirus antigens. Roughly uniform sequencing depth across donors was assumed in presence/absence analyses, although this assumption may not hold.

The CDR1 and CDR2 encoded by the germline V gene (reference sequence) are SGHKS and YYEKEE. The CDR3 measures 17 amino acids from cysteine to phenylalanine. Of all the DNA, just the CDR3 is kept, 51 bases in frame from base 1. V was cut back by 0 bases and J by 7 bases, leaving a gap of 20 bases between them. The sample taken for sequencing was PBMCs. The sequence is built from TRBV5-5 and TRBJ2-1; tentative D gene TRBD2, with 6 bases matching. The receptor's source is a man younger than 45 in good health and CMV-seropositive. The DNA sequence follows: TGTGCCAGCAGCTTGGTTTTGCTAGCGCGAAGTGGGAATGAGCAGTTCTTC. Its amino acids are CASSLVLLARSGNEQFF. The entire variable domain, with the stretches around the CDR3 drawn from the reference TRBV5-5 and TRBJ2-1 proteins, is DAGVTQSPTHLIKTRGQQVTLRCSPISGHKSVSWYQQVLGQGPQFIFQYYEKEERGRGNFPDRFSARQFPNYSSELNVNALLLGDSALYLCASSLVLLARSGNEQFFGPGTRLTVL.